Each of the 32 T cell receptor beta chains below was sequenced from the same sample in a study of cytomegalovirus exposure and HLA in healthy donors. The repertoire was sequenced with immunoSEQ multiplex PCR; TCRdb's copy has only in-frame clones and lacks some. The sample consists of around 70,000 clones, roughly 92% of them appearing once. The sequencing sample was made of PBMCs. These receptors all come from a woman under 30 in good health and CMV-seronegative.

The rearrangement links TRBV2 to TRBJ1-2; D not resolved. V was cut by 4 bases and J by 3 bases, with 15 bases left in between. The CDR3 runs to 15 residues. Per the germline V gene, CDR1 is SNHLY and CDR2 is FYNNEI. DNA for the CDR3: TGTGCCAGCAGTGCAACTAGGGTTGTCGACTATGGCTACACCTTC. It yields the protein CASSATRVVDYGYTF.

This clone was counted once. The chain is built from TRBV5-4 and TRBJ1-4, with 7 bases fitting TRBD1. Germline V gene sequence: CDR1 SGHNT, CDR2 YYREEE (reference sequence). V lost 4 bases to trimming and J lost 5 bases; unmatched junction nucleotides: 17. This CDR3 spans 18 amino acids. The CDR3 sequence is CASSPRRGTERENEKLFF. In DNA, the CDR3 is TGTGCCAGCAGCCCCCGACGGGGGACAGAGCGAGAAAATGAAAAACTGTTTTTT. The full variable domain, its missing parts supplied by reference TRBV5-4 and TRBJ1-4, is ETGVTQSPTHLIKTRGQQVTLRCSSQSGHNTVSWYQQALGQGPQFIFQYYREEENGRGNFPPRFSGLQFPNYSSELNVNALELDDSALYLCASSPRRGTERENEKLFFGSGTQLSVL.

This sequence joins TRBV7-2 and TRBJ1-2, with 7 nucleotides matching TRBD1. Germline CDR1 reads SGHTA; CDR2 reads FQGNSA. The CDR3 is 18 amino acids. V was clipped by 5 bases and J by 4 bases; unmatched bases: 19. CDR3 protein: CASSPNRGVNSLGYGYTF. In nucleotides, the CDR3 is TGTGCCAGCAGCCCCAACAGGGGAGTTAATTCGCTGGGCTATGGCTACACCTTC.

The chain joins TRBV27 to TRBJ1-2; the D gene is possibly TRBD1 (5 bases). V lost 2 bases and J lost 5, with 18 bases in between. The CDR3 is 16 residues long. Germline CDR1 MNHEY, CDR2 SMNVEV (reference sequence). For the CDR3, the DNA is TGTGCCAGCAGTTTACGGCAGGGAGGAGATTTATATGGCTACACCTTC. This sequence encodes CASSLRQGGDLYGYTF.

The rearrangement joins TRBV30 to TRBJ2-5; D perhaps matches TRBD2 (7 bases). The CDR3 runs to 12 residues. Trimming stripped 1 base from V and 7 bases from J, with 10 bases between. Germline CDR1 is GTSNPN and CDR2 is SVGIG (reference sequence). The CDR3 protein is CAWSEGGVTQYF. The CDR3 DNA follows: TGTGCCTGGAGTGAAGGGGGGGTGACCCAGTACTTC.

The chain carries TRBV28 and TRBJ1-5; TRBD1 is a possible D gene (5 bases). The V end was cut by 7 bases, the J end by 6 bases, with 19 bases between. Germline V lookup: CDR1 MDHEN, CDR2 SYDVKM. The CDR3 runs to 15 residues. The CDR3 reads CASIPPDNFGQPQHF. CDR3 sequence (DNA): TGTGCCAGCATACCCCCGGACAATTTCGGTCAGCCCCAGCATTTT. The full variable domain, with the rest looked up from reference TRBV28 and TRBJ1-5, is DVKVTQSSRYLVKRTGEKVFLECVQDMDHENMFWYRQDPGLGLRLIYFSYDVKMKEKGDIPEGYSVSREKKERFSLILESASTNQTSMYLCASIPPDNFGQPQHFGDGTRLSIL.

This clone was recorded once. The genes are TRBV29-1 and TRBJ1-1; possible D gene TRBD1, 6 bases. V lost 7 bases, J lost 1 base, and 19 bases lay in between. Germline CDR1 SQVTM, CDR2 ANQGSEA. This CDR3 is built from 15 residues. The CDR3 region is CSGKQGGWSNTEAFF. Here the CDR3 DNA reads TGCAGCGGTAAACAGGGAGGGTGGTCGAACACTGAAGCTTTCTTT. Full variable domain (missing parts from reference TRBV29-1 and TRBJ1-1): SAVISQKPSRDICQRGTSLTIQCQVDSQVTMMFWYRQQPGQSLTLIATANQGSEATYESGFVIDKFPISRPNLTFSTLTVSNMSPEDSSIYLCSGKQGGWSNTEAFFGQGTRLTVV.

This rearrangement joins TRBV7-9 to TRBJ2-5, with D tentatively TRBD2 (5 bases). The CDR3 length is 15 residues. The germline V gene encodes CDR1 SEHNR and CDR2 FQNEAQ (reference sequence). V gave up 5 bases and J gave up 4 bases, with 17 bases separating them. CDR3 loop: CASSQWGAGRETQYF. The CDR3 DNA follows: TGTGCCAGCAGCCAATGGGGAGCCGGGCGAGAGACCCAGTACTTC.

This rearrangement joins TRBV19 to TRBJ1-5; TRBD1 is a possible D gene (6 bases). Germline lookup yields CDR1 LNHDA and CDR2 SQIVND (reference sequence). Trimming shortened V by 7 bases and J by 5 bases, and 18 bases separated the two germline ends. CDR3 size: 15 residues. CDR3 sequence reads: CASKSSDRTYQPQHF. The CDR3 DNA sequence: TGTGCCAGTAAATCATCGGACAGAACCTATCAGCCCCAGCATTTT.

The CDR3, as DNA: TGTGCCAGCAGCTTAGACAGGGGCTATGGCTACACCTTC. It is translated as CASSLDRGYGYTF. The gene calls are TRBV7-9 and TRBJ1-2; 7 bases agree with TRBD1. The J segment lost 4 bases and the V segment lost 1 base, leaving 0 bases of the junction unmatched. Germline V CDR1 and CDR2: SEHNR, FQNEAQ (reference sequence). The CDR3 sequence is 13 residues long.

This sequence joins TRBV2 and TRBJ1-5; D call uncertain. V was cut by 4 bases and J by 6 bases, with 4 bases left in between. The germline V gene has CDR1 SNHLY and CDR2 FYNNEI. This CDR3 spans 11 amino acids. For the CDR3, the DNA is TGTGCCAGCAGTGGCGGTCAGCCCCAGCATTTT. Protein sequence: CASSGGQPQHF.

This sequence joins TRBV5-1 and TRBJ2-3, with 10 bases that match TRBD1. This CDR3 has 17 residues. Germline trimming cut 4 bases from V and 0 bases from J; bases unmatched to any gene: 8. Germline CDR1 SGHRS, CDR2 YFSETQ. The CDR3 loop reads CASSRQGTGVSTDTQYF. CDR3 nucleotide sequence: TGCGCCAGCAGCCGGCAAGGGACAGGGGTTAGCACAGATACGCAGTATTTT.

The V call is TRBV9, the J call TRBJ1-2; TRBD1 matches 9 bases. V shed 0 bases and J 4 bases; nucleotides not matched to a gene: 7. CDR3 length: 16 residues. The germline V gene encodes CDR1 SGDLS and CDR2 YYNGEE. The CDR3 DNA follows: TGTGCCAGCAGCGTAGGTGTACAGGGGGCTGGCTATGGCTACACCTTC. Translated, it gives CASSVGVQGAGYGYTF. The whole variable domain, remainder taken from reference TRBV9 and TRBJ1-2, is DSGVTQTPKHLITATGQRVTLRCSPRSGDLSVYWYQQSLDQGLQFLIQYYNGEERAKGNILERFSAQQFPDLHSELNLSSLELGDSALYFCASSVGVQGAGYGYTFGSGTRLTVV.

V usage is TRBV4-2 and J usage is TRBJ1-2; D possibly corresponds to TRBD1 (5 bases). The V end lost 0 bases, the J end lost 4 bases, and 12 bases lay between the germline ends. Germline V CDR1 and CDR2: LGHNA, YNFKEQ. The CDR3 length is 15 residues. CDR3 protein: CASSQDRDRSYGYTF. The CDR3 nucleotides are TGTGCCAGCAGCCAAGACAGGGATCGTTCCTATGGCTACACCTTC.

The rearrangement joins TRBV15 to TRBJ2-5; 10 bases are shared with TRBD2. The trim removed 0 bases at V and 1 base at J, leaving 2 bases unmatched. Germline lookup yields CDR1 LNHNV and CDR2 YYDKDF (reference sequence). This CDR3 has 16 residues. This CDR3 reads CATSREVAGGQETQYF. The CDR3 region has the DNA TGTGCCACCAGCAGAGAAGTAGCGGGGGGCCAAGAGACCCAGTACTTC.

The V call is TRBV4-2, the J call TRBJ2-2; TRBD1 is a possible D gene (6 bases). This CDR3 spans 17 amino acids. Trimming left V 4 bases short and J 1 base short, with 16 bases between. The germline V gene encodes CDR1 LGHNA and CDR2 YNFKEQ. CDR3: CASSPRQRTENTGELFF. The CDR3 region has the DNA TGTGCCAGCAGCCCTCGACAGAGGACAGAGAACACCGGGGAGCTGTTTTTT.

In DNA, the CDR3 is TGCGCCAGCAGCCAAGATGTGAGGGGGACCGGGGAGCTGTTTTTT. It encodes CASSQDVRGTGELFF. The V call is TRBV4-3, the J call TRBJ2-2; TRBD1 might be the D (6 bases). V was pared by 0 bases and J by 5 bases, with 10 bases between. Germline CDR1 LGHNA, CDR2 YSLEER. CDR3 length: 15 amino acids.

The chain links TRBV5-1 to TRBJ2-5; possible D gene TRBD2, 5 bases. There are 13 residues in the CDR3. With 5 bases removed from V and 1 base from J, the gap between germline ends came to 9 bases. Germline loops: CDR1 SGHRS, CDR2 YFSETQ. The CDR3 bases are TGCGCCAGCAGACGGGGATTCCAAGAGACCCAGTACTTC. Protein sequence: CASRRGFQETQYF.

The count of this clone is one. This chain uses TRBV5-1 with TRBJ1-6; 10 bases fit TRBD1. CDR1 is SGHRS and CDR2 is YFSETQ in the germline V gene. This CDR3 region has 17 residues. V was pared by 4 bases and J by 7 bases, with 11 bases of the junction left unmatched. DNA for the CDR3: TGCGCCAGCAGCCCGCACGGGGGACAGGGGAGCAATTCACCCCTCCACTTT. Protein: CASSPHGGQGSNSPLHF.

V usage is TRBV18 and J usage is TRBJ1-1; TRBD1 matches at 8 bases. J lost 5 bases, V lost 1 base, and 6 bases had no gene match. CDR3 size: 15 residues. The germline V gene encodes CDR1 KGHSH and CDR2 LQKENI. The CDR3 spells CASSPLYRGTTEAFF. The CDR3 DNA reads as TGTGCCAGCTCACCACTCTACAGGGGGACAACTGAAGCTTTCTTT. The full variable domain, rest sourced from reference TRBV18 and TRBJ1-1, is NAGVMQNPRHLVRRRGQEARLRCSPMKGHSHVYWYRQLPEEGLKFMVYLQKENIIDESGMPKERFSAEFPKEGPSILRIQQVVRGDSAAYFCASSPLYRGTTEAFFGQGTRLTVV.

The V and J genes are TRBV7-3 and TRBJ2-3, with TRBD2 matching over 7 bases. Germline V gene data show CDR1 as SGHTA and CDR2 as FQGTGA. CDR3 length equals 14 residues. After removal of 5 bases from V and 6 bases from J, the junction contained 8 bases not matched to a gene. The DNA for the CDR3 is TGTGCCAGCAGCGTTACTAGCGTCAGTGATACGCAGTATTTT. It encodes CASSVTSVSDTQYF. The full variable domain, its missing parts supplied by reference TRBV7-3 and TRBJ2-3, is GAGVSQTPSNKVTEKGKYVELRCDPISGHTALYWYRQSLGQGPEFLIYFQGTGAADDSGLPNDRFFAVRPEGSVSTLKIQRTERGDSAVYLCASSVTSVSDTQYFGPGTRLTVL.

The rearrangement uses TRBV6-6 and TRBJ1-5; D is perhaps TRBD1 (6 bases). This CDR3 is 14 amino acids long. Per the germline V gene, CDR1 is MNHNY and CDR2 is SVGAGI (reference sequence). The germline V and J ends were trimmed by 0 bases and 6 bases, with 9 bases remaining between them. CDR3 in DNA: TGTGCCAGCAGTTACTCGCGAGGGGGTCAGCCCCAGCATTTT. It translates to CASSYSRGGQPQHF.

This chain links TRBV7-2 with TRBJ2-3, with 13 bases aligning to TRBD2. The CDR3 consists of 17 residues. Trimming removed 5 bases from V and 8 bases from J; junction bases left unmatched: 13. CDR1 SGHTA and CDR2 FQGNSA come from the germline V gene. Here the CDR3 reads CASSPPLGRLAGGTQYF. The CDR3 nucleotides are TGTGCCAGCAGCCCCCCCTTAGGGCGACTAGCGGGAGGTACGCAGTATTTT.

The V gene is TRBV30, the J gene TRBJ2-3; the match to TRBD2 covers 8 bases. V shed 3 bases and J 3 bases; nucleotides not matched to a gene: 14. There are 17 residues in the CDR3. Germline-derived CDR1 and CDR2 are GTSNPN and SVGIG (reference sequence). The CDR3 nucleotides read TGTGCCTGGAGACCCCGCCTAGGCGGGGGGCAGACAGATACGCAGTATTTT. Protein sequence: CAWRPRLGGGQTDTQYF.

The rearrangement uses TRBV28 and TRBJ1-1; 8 nucleotides align to TRBD1. The junction had 5 bases not matched to a gene; V was cut back by 3 bases and J by 5 bases. CDR1 MDHEN and CDR2 SYDVKM come from the germline V gene. CDR3 length equals 14 residues. The CDR3 bases are TGTGCCAGCAGTTTTACAGGGGGGCGTACTGAAGCTTTCTTT. Translating it yields CASSFTGGRTEAFF.

V and J are TRBV11-2 and TRBJ1-2; D possibly corresponds to TRBD1 (5 bases). This CDR3 comprises 15 residues. Trimming cost V 7 bases and J 7 bases, with 22 bases left between them. Germline CDR1 SGHAT, CDR2 FQNNGV. The CDR3 protein is CASTNLIGGTLGYTF. The CDR3 nucleotides are TGTGCCAGCACCAACCTAATAGGAGGGACTCTTGGCTACACCTTC.

The chain employs TRBV7-3 and TRBJ2-2; weak D call: TRBD2 (6 bases). V lost 4 bases, J lost 6 bases, and 12 bases lay in between. Germline-derived CDR1 and CDR2 are SGHTA and FQGTGA. The CDR3 has 14 amino acids. CDR3 loop: CASSWNGGPGELFF. CDR3 bases: TGTGCCAGCAGCTGGAACGGGGGTCCCGGGGAGCTGTTTTTT. The whole variable domain, remainder taken from reference TRBV7-3 and TRBJ2-2, is GAGVSQTPSNKVTEKGKYVELRCDPISGHTALYWYRQSLGQGPEFLIYFQGTGAADDSGLPNDRFFAVRPEGSVSTLKIQRTERGDSAVYLCASSWNGGPGELFFGEGSRLTVL.

V and J are TRBV14 and TRBJ2-5; 7 bases align to TRBD1. The J call may be wrong; the DNA end is better matched by TRBJ2-7. The CDR3 length is 15 residues. Germline V gene lookup returns CDR1 SGHDN and CDR2 FVKESK. The CDR3 spells CASSQRLTGKDEQYF. CDR3 DNA sequence: TGTGCCAGCAGCCAAAGACTGACAGGGAAGGACGAGCAGTACTTC.

Remarks on this clone: At one end, the junction sequence differs from germline, possibly due to a read error. The rearrangement uses TRBV2 and TRBJ1-3; maybe TRBD1 (5 bases). In germline, CDR1 is SNHLY, CDR2 FYNNEI. CDR3 size: 16 residues. CDR3 amino acids: CASTERGRSSGNTIYF. CDR3 coding DNA: TGTGCCAGCACTGAAAGGGGCAGGAGCTCTGGAAACACCATATATTTT.

The chain has TRBV19 and TRBJ2-3; TRBD2 matches at 7 bases. Germline CDR1 reads LNHDA; CDR2 reads SQIVND (reference sequence). The CDR3 loop spans 17 amino acids. V lost 5 bases to trimming and J lost 0 bases; unmatched junction nucleotides: 11. In DNA form, the CDR3 reads TGTGCCAGTAGTGAGCGGGGCACACAGTATAGCACAGATACGCAGTATTTT. Its translation: CASSERGTQYSTDTQYF. The variable domain in full, with the rest retrieved from reference TRBV19 and TRBJ2-3, is DGGITQSPKYLFRKEGQNVTLSCEQNLNHDAMYWYRQDPGQGLRLIYYSQIVNDFQKGDIAEGYSVSREKKESFPLTVTSAQKNPTAFYLCASSERGTQYSTDTQYFGPGTRLTVL.

The rearrangement uses TRBV5-1 and TRBJ2-3; 8 bases line up with TRBD2. CDR3 length: 15 residues. V was pared by 4 bases and J by 1 base, with 5 bases of the junction left unmatched. The germline V gene has CDR1 SGHRS and CDR2 YFSETQ. CDR3 sequence reads: CASSHPGGGTDTQYF. CDR3 coding DNA: TGCGCCAGCAGCCACCCGGGGGGGGGCACAGATACGCAGTATTTT. Combining the CDR3 with reference TRBV5-1 and TRBJ2-3 gives the whole variable domain KAGVTQTPRYLIKTRGQQVTLSCSPISGHRSVSWYQQTPGQGLQFLFEYFSETQRNKGNFPGRFSGRQFSNSRSEMNVSTLELGDSALYLCASSHPGGGTDTQYFGPGTRLTVL.

This clone was counted a single time. The chain links TRBV28 to TRBJ2-7; weak D call: TRBD2 (5 bases). The ends were cut back, 6 bases at V and 0 bases at J, with 21 bases in the middle. The CDR3 consists of 17 residues. Germline V gene sequence: CDR1 MDHEN, CDR2 SYDVKM. DNA for the CDR3: TGTGCCAGCAGAGCCGGGATTGTACCTTCAGGCTCCTACGAGCAGTACTTC. Translation gives CASRAGIVPSGSYEQYF.